The 14 T cell receptor beta chains below were found in one sample sequenced in a study of cytomegalovirus exposure and HLA in healthy donors. PCR was performed using 60 Vbeta and 13 Jbeta primers. Sequencing was performed with immunoSEQ multiplex PCR; in TCRdb, only in-frame clones are kept and a portion is missing. The table shows 50,000 to 60,000 clones, with about three quarters occurring only once. Source material: PBMCs. These receptors were collected from a man aged 18 to 29 in good health and CMV-seronegative.

The rearrangement uses TRBV28 and TRBJ1-2; TRBD1 matches 10 bases. CDR1 and CDR2 from the germline V gene are MDHEN and SYDVKM. The CDR3 totals 14 residues. V trimming: 10 bases; J trimming: 0 bases; junction bases outside the gene matches: 5. CDR3 DNA sequence: TGTGCCACCTGGACAGGGGGTTCTAACTATGGCTACACCTTC. Translated: CATWTGGSNYGYTF.

The sample holds a few counts of this clone. The V gene is TRBV6-1, the J gene TRBJ1-5, with D perhaps TRBD1 (5 bases). The CDR3 contains 15 residues. Germline values: CDR1 MNHNS, CDR2 SASEGT. The V end was cut by 0 bases, the J end by 4 bases, with 10 bases between. The CDR3 spells CASSEAGGVNQPQHF. CDR3 coding DNA: TGTGCCAGCAGTGAAGCTGGAGGGGTTAATCAGCCCCAGCATTTT.

V gene TRBV7-8 combines with J gene TRBJ1-4; D is possibly TRBD1 (5 bases). The CDR3 totals 13 residues. CDR1 is SGHVS and CDR2 is FQNEAQ in the germline V gene. V was cut by 4 bases and J by 10 bases, with 13 bases left in between. CDR3 in DNA: TGTGCCAGCAGCTCCAGGGCGGGGGGAAAACTGTTTTTT. This encodes CASSSRAGGKLFF.

The chain joins TRBV10-3 to TRBJ1-2; 7 nucleotides agree with TRBD1. Germline trimming cut 7 bases from V and 4 bases from J; bases unmatched to any gene: 9. The CDR3 is 14 amino acids. Germline assignment: CDR1 ENHRY and CDR2 SYGVKD. The CDR3 DNA follows: TGTGCCATCACCGAGGACAGGCCATTCTATGGCTACACCTTC. It translates to CAITEDRPFYGYTF.

This clone was seen more than once but under ten times. The rearrangement uses TRBV5-4 and TRBJ1-1; 11 bases line up with TRBD1. The CDR3 consists of 15 residues. The V segment lost 3 bases and the J segment 3 bases; nucleotides outside the gene matches: 4. Germline CDR1 and CDR2: SGHNT and YYREEE (reference sequence). CDR3 DNA: TGTGCCAGCAGCTCTGGACAGGGGGCGGACACTGAAGCTTTCTTT. Residues: CASSSGQGADTEAFF.

The chain carries TRBV27 and TRBJ2-7; a weak D match, TRBD1 (5 bases). V lost 5 bases and J 0 bases, leaving 11 bases between the germline ends. Germline V CDR1 and CDR2: MNHEY, SMNVEV (reference sequence). The CDR3 loop spans 14 amino acids. The CDR3 DNA sequence: TGTGCCAGCAGTATGACAGTTTTCTCCTACGAGCAGTACTTC. Its translation: CASSMTVFSYEQYF.

The rearrangement joins TRBV28 to TRBJ2-7, with 11 bases that match TRBD1. Germline V gene lookup returns CDR1 MDHEN and CDR2 SYDVKM. CDR3 size: 15 residues. Trimming took 4 bases from V and 2 from J; bases not matched to a gene: 4. The CDR3 protein is CASSSDRGLPYEQYF. CDR3 nucleotide sequence: TGTGCCAGCAGTTCGGACAGGGGGCTTCCCTACGAGCAGTACTTC.

The chain employs TRBV14 and TRBJ2-3; 8 nucleotides agree with TRBD2. Germline V gene data show CDR1 as SGHDN and CDR2 as FVKESK. V dropped 4 bases and J dropped 0; count of bases not matched to a gene: 6. This CDR3 spans 16 amino acids. The CDR3 sequence is CASSRSSGLSTDTQYF. CDR3 coding DNA: TGTGCCAGCAGCCGTTCTAGCGGGCTAAGCACAGATACGCAGTATTTT.

The chain carries TRBV6-1 and TRBJ1-1; 8 nucleotides match TRBD1. The CDR3 is 13 amino acids. V trimming: 4 bases; J trimming: 5 bases; junction bases outside the gene matches: 3. CDR1 is MNHNS, CDR2 SASEGT, per germline. The CDR3 protein is CASSGDRSTEAFF. DNA for the CDR3: TGTGCCAGCAGTGGGGACAGGTCTACTGAAGCTTTCTTT.

The CDR3 sequence is CASTAGDTGNTIYF. In nucleotides, the CDR3 is TGTGCCAGCACCGCCGGGGATACTGGAAACACCATATATTTT. The chain recombines TRBV6-5 with TRBJ1-3; D remains unclear. V lost 7 bases and J lost 2, with 12 bases in between. Germline assignment: CDR1 MNHEY and CDR2 SVGAGI. The CDR3 is 14 amino acids.

This clone was counted a single time. This chain joins TRBV7-2 and TRBJ1-1; D is perhaps TRBD1 (5 bases). Germline CDR1 SGHTA, CDR2 FQGNSA. CDR3 size: 11 residues. The germline V and J ends were trimmed by 10 bases and 6 bases, with 12 bases remaining between them. In nucleotides, the CDR3 is TGTGCCAATATCGGGGGTCCTGAAGCTTTCTTT. Its translation is CANIGGPEAFF.

The chain recombines TRBV19 with TRBJ2-4; 9 bases agree with TRBD2. The V and J ends lost 6 bases and 6 bases, in that order; junction bases with no gene match: 12. Germline V gives CDR1 LNHDA, CDR2 SQIVND (reference sequence). The CDR3 is 16 amino acids. CDR3 sequence reads: CASSRTSVSPTNIQYF. CDR3 DNA sequence: TGTGCCAGTAGCCGGACTAGCGTAAGTCCGACAAACATTCAGTACTTC.

The chain has TRBV6-5 and TRBJ1-2; a weak D match, TRBD1 (5 bases). V was clipped by 8 bases and J by 7 bases, with 17 bases between them. The CDR3 is 13 residues long. Germline loops: CDR1 MNHEY, CDR2 SVGAGI. The CDR3 loop reads CASCAGIISGYTF. CDR3 DNA: TGTGCCAGCTGTGCAGGGATAATTAGTGGCTACACCTTC.

The chain joins TRBV10-1 to TRBJ2-1; TRBD2 aligns across 10 bases. V gave up 7 bases and J gave up 5 bases; unmatched junction bases: 11. There are 16 residues in the CDR3. Per germline, CDR1 WNHNN and CDR2 SYGVQD (reference sequence). As DNA, the CDR3 is TGCGCCAGCAACGAAACATGGACTAGCGGAGACAATGAGCAGTTCTTC. Translation: CASNETWTSGDNEQFF.